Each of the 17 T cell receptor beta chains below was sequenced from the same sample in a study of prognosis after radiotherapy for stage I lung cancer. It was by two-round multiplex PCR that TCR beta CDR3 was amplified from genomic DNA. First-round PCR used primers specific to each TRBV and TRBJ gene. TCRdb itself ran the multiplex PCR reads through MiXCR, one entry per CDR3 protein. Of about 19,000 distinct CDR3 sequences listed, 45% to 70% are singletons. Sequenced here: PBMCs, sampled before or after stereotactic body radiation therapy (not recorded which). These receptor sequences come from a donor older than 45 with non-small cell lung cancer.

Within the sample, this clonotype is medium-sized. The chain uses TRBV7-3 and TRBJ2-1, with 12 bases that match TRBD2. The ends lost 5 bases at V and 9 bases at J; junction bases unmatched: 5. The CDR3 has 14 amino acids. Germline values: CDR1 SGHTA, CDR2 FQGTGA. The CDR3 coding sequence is TGTGCCAGCAGCCGACTAGCGGGAGAGGGTGAGCAGTTCTTC. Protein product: CASSRLAGEGEQFF.

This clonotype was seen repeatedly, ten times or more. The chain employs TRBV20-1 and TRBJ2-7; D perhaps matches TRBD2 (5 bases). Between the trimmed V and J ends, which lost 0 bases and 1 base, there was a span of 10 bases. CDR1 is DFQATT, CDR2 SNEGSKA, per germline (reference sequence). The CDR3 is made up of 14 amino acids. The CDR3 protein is CSARDIRLSYEQYF. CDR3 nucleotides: TGCAGTGCTAGAGATATTCGACTATCCTACGAGCAGTACTTC.

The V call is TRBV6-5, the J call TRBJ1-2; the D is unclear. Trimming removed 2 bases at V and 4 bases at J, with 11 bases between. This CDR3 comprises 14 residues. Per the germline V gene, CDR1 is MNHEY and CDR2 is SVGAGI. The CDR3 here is CASSYGSHSYGYTF. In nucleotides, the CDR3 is TGTGCCAGCAGTTACGGCAGTCATTCCTATGGCTACACCTTC.

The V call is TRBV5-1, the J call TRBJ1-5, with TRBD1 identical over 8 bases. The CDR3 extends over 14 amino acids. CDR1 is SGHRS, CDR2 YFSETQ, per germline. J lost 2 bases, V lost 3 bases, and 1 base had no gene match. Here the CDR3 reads CASSSQGGNQPQHF. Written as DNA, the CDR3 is TGCGCCAGCAGCTCACAGGGGGGCAATCAGCCCCAGCATTTT.

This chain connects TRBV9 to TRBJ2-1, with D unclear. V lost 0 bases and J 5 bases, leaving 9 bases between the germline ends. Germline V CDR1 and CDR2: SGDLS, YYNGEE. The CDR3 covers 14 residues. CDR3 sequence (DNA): TGTGCCAGCAGCGTAGGGACCACCGACAATGAGCAGTTCTTC. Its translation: CASSVGTTDNEQFF.

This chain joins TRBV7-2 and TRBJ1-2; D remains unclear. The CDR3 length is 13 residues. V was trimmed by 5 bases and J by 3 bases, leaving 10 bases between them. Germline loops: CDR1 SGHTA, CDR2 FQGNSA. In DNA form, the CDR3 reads TGTGCCAGCAGCCCAAGGGTGGACTATGGCTACACCTTC. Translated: CASSPRVDYGYTF.

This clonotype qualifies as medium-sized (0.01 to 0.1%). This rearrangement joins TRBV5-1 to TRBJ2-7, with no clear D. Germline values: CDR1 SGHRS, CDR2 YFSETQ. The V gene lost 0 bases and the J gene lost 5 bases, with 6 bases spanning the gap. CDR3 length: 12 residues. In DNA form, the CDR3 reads TGCGCCAGCAGCTTGGCTGGCAACGAGCAGTACTTC. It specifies CASSLAGNEQYF.

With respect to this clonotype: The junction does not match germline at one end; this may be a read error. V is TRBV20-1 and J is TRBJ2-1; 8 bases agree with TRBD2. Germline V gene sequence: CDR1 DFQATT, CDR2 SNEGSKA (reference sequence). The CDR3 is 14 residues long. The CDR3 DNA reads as TGTAGTGCGAAGGGACTAGAGTCGTACAATGAGCAGTTCTTC. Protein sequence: CSAKGLESYNEQFF.

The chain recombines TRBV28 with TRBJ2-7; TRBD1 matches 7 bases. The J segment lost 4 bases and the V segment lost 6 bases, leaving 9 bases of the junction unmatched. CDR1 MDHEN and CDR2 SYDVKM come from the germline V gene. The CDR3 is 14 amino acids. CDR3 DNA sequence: TGTGCCAGCAGGTACCAGGGACAGATATACGAGCAGTACTTC. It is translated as CASRYQGQIYEQYF.

The CDR3, as DNA: TGTGCCAGCTCACCACATGAGGTATCCCCCTACGAGCAGTACTTC. Its protein product is CASSPHEVSPYEQYF. The chain is built from TRBV18 and TRBJ2-7; D call uncertain. The germline V gene has CDR1 KGHSH and CDR2 LQKENI. The CDR3 loop spans 15 amino acids. V was pared by 1 base and J by 2 bases, with 12 bases between.

The chain's CDR3 is CASSRLPGRGYGYTF. In nucleotides, the CDR3 is TGTGCCAGCAGTCGTCTTCCGGGACGGGGCTATGGCTACACCTTC. V and J are TRBV6-2 or TRBV6-3 and TRBJ1-2; possibly TRBD1 for D (5 bases). From germline, CDR1 is MNHEY and CDR2 SVGEGT. This CDR3 comprises 15 residues. V was shortened by 5 bases and J by 4 bases, with 17 bases between the two germline ends.

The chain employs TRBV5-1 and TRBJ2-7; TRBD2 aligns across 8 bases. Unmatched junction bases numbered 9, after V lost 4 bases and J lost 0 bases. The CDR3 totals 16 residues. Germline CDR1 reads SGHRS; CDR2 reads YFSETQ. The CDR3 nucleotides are TGCGCCAGCAGCCTGGGCAGCGGGGGTTTCTCCTACGAGCAGTACTTC. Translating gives CASSLGSGGFSYEQYF. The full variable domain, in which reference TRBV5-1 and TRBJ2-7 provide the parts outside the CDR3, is KAGVTQTPRYLIKTRGQQVTLSCSPISGHRSVSWYQQTPGQGLQFLFEYFSETQRNKGNFPGRFSGRQFSNSRSEMNVSTLELGDSALYLCASSLGSGGFSYEQYFGPGTRLTVT.

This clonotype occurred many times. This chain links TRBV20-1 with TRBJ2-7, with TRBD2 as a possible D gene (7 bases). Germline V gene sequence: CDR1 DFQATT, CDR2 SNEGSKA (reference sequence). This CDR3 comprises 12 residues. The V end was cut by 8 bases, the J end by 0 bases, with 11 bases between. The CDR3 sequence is CSTGRDSYEQYF. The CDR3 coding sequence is TGCAGTACAGGGAGGGACTCCTACGAGCAGTACTTC.

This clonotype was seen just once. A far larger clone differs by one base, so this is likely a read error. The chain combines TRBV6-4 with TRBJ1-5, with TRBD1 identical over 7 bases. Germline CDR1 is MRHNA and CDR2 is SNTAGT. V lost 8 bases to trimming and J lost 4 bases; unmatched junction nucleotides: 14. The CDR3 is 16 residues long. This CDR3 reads CASEVGQLGVNQPQHF. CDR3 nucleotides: TGTGCCAGCGAAGTGGGACAGCTCGGTGTGAATCAGCCCCAGCATTTT.

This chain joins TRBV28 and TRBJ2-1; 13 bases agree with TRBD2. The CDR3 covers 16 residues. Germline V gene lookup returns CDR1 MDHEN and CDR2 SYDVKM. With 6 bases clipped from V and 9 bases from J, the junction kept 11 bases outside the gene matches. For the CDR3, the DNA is TGTGCCAGCAGGCACCCTGGACTAGCGGGAGTTGGTGAGCAGTTCTTC. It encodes CASRHPGLAGVGEQFF.

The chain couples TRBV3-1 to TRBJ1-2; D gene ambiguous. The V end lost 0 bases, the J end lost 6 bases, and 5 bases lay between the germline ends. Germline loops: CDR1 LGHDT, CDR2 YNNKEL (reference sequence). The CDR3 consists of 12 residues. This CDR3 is CASSQEGDGYTF. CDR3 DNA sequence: TGTGCCAGCAGCCAAGAAGGAGATGGCTACACCTTC.

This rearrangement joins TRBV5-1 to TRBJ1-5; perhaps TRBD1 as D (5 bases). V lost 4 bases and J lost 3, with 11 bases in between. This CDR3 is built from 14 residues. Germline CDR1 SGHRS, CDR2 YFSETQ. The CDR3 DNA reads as TGCGCCAGCAGCCCGGGGGAAATCAATCAGCCCCAGCATTTT. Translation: CASSPGEINQPQHF.